The 16 T cell receptor beta chains given below trace back to one sample, sequenced in a study of T cells in Graves' hyperthyroidism and ophthalmopathy. The CDR3 regions of TCR beta were amplified from RNA transcripts. The study used the HTBI primer set for a first-round RT-PCR of the TCR CDR3. TCRdb re-analysed the multiplex PCR reads in MiXCR, keeping a single row per CDR3 protein. The sample lists hundreds of thousands of distinct CDR3 sequences, approximately 15% occurring once. Sequenced input: blood. The origin of the receptors is a woman in her late teens or twenties with Graves' hyperthyroidism that later progressed to Graves' ophthalmopathy.

In this sample, this clonotype turned up many times. This chain links TRBV28 with TRBJ1-5; 7 positions match TRBD1. Germline-derived CDR1 and CDR2 are MDHEN and SYDVKM. The CDR3 is made up of 16 amino acids. V lost 5 bases, J lost 5 bases, and 12 bases stayed unmatched. The chain's CDR3 is CASSRGDRPNYQPQHF. The CDR3, as DNA: TGTGCCAGCAGTCGAGGGGACAGACCCAATTATCAGCCCCAGCATTTT.

This clonotype occurred a few times. With a much larger clone just one base away, this may be a read error. The V and J genes are TRBV28 and TRBJ2-5; D perhaps matches TRBD1 (5 bases). With 3 bases removed from V and 1 base from J, the gap between germline ends came to 18 bases. CDR3 length: 17 residues. Germline CDR1 reads MDHEN; CDR2 reads SYDVKM. The CDR3 region is CASSFGRDSTSQETQYF. The DNA for the CDR3 is TGTGCCAGCAGTTTTGGACGCGACAGTACCTCCCAAGAGACCCAGTACTTC.

This clonotype was seen at least ten times. The CDR3 spells CASSQERGATEQYF. DNA of the CDR3: TGTGCCAGCAGCCAAGAAAGAGGGGCGACCGAGCAGTACTTC. The chain combines TRBV3-1 with TRBJ2-7; D possibly uses TRBD1 or TRBD2 (5 bases each). CDR1 and CDR2 (germline): LGHDT, YNNKEL (reference sequence). The CDR3 contains 14 residues. Trimming left V 0 bases short and J 6 bases short, with 12 bases between.

The V and J genes are TRBV3-1 and TRBJ1-3, with no clear D. This CDR3 spans 17 amino acids. Germline CDR1 and CDR2: LGHDT and YNNKEL (reference sequence). The V end was cut by 0 bases, the J end by 4 bases, with 16 bases between. CDR3 bases: TGTGCCAGCAGCCAAGATATTAGGGCCGCTGGGGGAAACACCATATATTTT. This sequence encodes CASSQDIRAAGGNTIYF.

This clonotype was picked up many times. The J gene is TRBJ2-5, the V gene TRBV11-2, with no clear D. The CDR3 runs to 16 residues. The V gene lost 2 bases and the J gene lost 4 bases, with 17 bases spanning the gap. Germline CDR1 is SGHAT and CDR2 is FQNNGV. The CDR3 spells CASSLYPIAEGETQYF. CDR3 nucleotide sequence: TGTGCCAGCAGCTTATACCCCATAGCAGAAGGAGAGACCCAGTACTTC.

V is TRBV14 and J is TRBJ1-1; D unresolved. The germline V gene encodes CDR1 SGHDN and CDR2 FVKESK. The CDR3 is 16 residues long. Trimming cost V 1 base and J 5 bases, with 17 bases left between them. Here the CDR3 reads CASSQVFSFLGTEAFF. The DNA of the CDR3 is TGTGCCAGCAGCCAAGTCTTTAGTTTTCTGGGGACTGAAGCTTTCTTT.

This clonotype came up many times. The chain employs TRBV2 and TRBJ1-2, with D perhaps TRBD1 (6 bases). This CDR3 contains 11 residues. V shed 3 bases and J shed 13 bases, with 12 bases lying between them. CDR1 is SNHLY and CDR2 is FYNNEI in the germline V gene. The CDR3 DNA is TGTGCCAGCAGTGAGGGGGCGGCTGGCACCTTC. Translation: CASSEGAAGTF.

This clonotype has ten or more counts. The rearrangement links TRBV7-2 to TRBJ1-3; no clear D gene. CDR1 is SGHTA, CDR2 FQGNSA, per germline. Trimming took 5 bases from V and 0 from J, leaving 11 bases between them. The CDR3 contains 15 residues. The CDR3 spells CASSTRRDSGNTIYF. CDR3 DNA: TGTGCCAGCAGCACGCGACGGGACTCTGGAAACACCATATATTTT.

This clonotype was seen ten or more times. The rearrangement uses TRBV30 and TRBJ2-3; 10 bases map to TRBD2. The CDR3 covers 15 residues. After removal of 3 bases from V and 5 bases from J, the junction contained 8 bases not matched to a gene. The germline V gene has CDR1 GTSNPN and CDR2 SVGIG (reference sequence). Written as DNA, the CDR3 is TGTGCCTGGAGCGCCGGACTAGCGGCAGGAGATACGCAGTATTTT. Translation gives CAWSAGLAAGDTQYF.

This rearrangement joins TRBV28 to TRBJ1-3; D possibly corresponds to TRBD1 (6 bases). Germline lookup yields CDR1 MDHEN and CDR2 SYDVKM. The CDR3 is 15 residues long. V lost 3 bases and J 3 bases, leaving 12 bases between the germline ends. CDR3 sequence reads: CASSFGGADGNTIYF. Written as DNA, the CDR3 is TGTGCCAGCAGTTTCGGGGGGGCTGATGGAAACACCATATATTTT. The full variable domain, completed using reference TRBV28 and TRBJ1-3, is DVKVTQSSRYLVKRTGEKVFLECVQDMDHENMFWYRQDPGLGLRLIYFSYDVKMKEKGDIPEGYSVSREKKERFSLILESASTNQTSMYLCASSFGGADGNTIYFGEGSWLTVV.

This rearrangement joins TRBV6-1 to TRBJ1-2, with 9 bases aligning to TRBD1. This CDR3 contains 15 residues. The germline CDR1 and CDR2 sequences are MNHNS and SASEGT. The junction had 13 bases not matched to a gene; V was cut back by 10 bases and J by 4 bases. CDR3 region: CAIGEGDRAFYGYTF. In DNA form, the CDR3 reads TGTGCCATCGGGGAGGGGGACAGGGCGTTCTATGGCTACACCTTC.

The V gene is TRBV6-2 or TRBV6-3, the J gene TRBJ1-3; no clear D gene. Trimming took off 8 bases at V and 0 bases at J, with 20 bases between the two ends. This CDR3 has 17 residues. In germline, CDR1 is MNHEY, CDR2 SVGEGT. CDR3 in DNA: TGTGCCAGCGGTTCCCCCGGGTCCTCCTGCTCTGGAAACACCATATATTTT. This sequence encodes CASGSPGSSCSGNTIYF.

There are many counts of this clonotype. The chain joins TRBV20-1 to TRBJ2-1; maybe TRBD2 (5 bases). This CDR3 is 12 amino acids long. V shed 3 bases and J shed 5 bases, with 8 bases lying between them. CDR1 and CDR2 (germline): DFQATT, SNEGSKA (reference sequence). CDR3 residues: CSARVANNEQFF. The CDR3 DNA is TGCAGTGCTAGGGTAGCGAACAATGAGCAGTTCTTC.

This clonotype has ten or more counts. This sequence joins TRBV30 and TRBJ1-1, with D possibly TRBD1 on 5 matching bases. The germline V gene has CDR1 GTSNPN and CDR2 SVGIG (reference sequence). V lost 2 bases to trimming and J lost 1 base, with 11 bases between them. The CDR3 covers 14 residues. CDR3 region: CAWSYGGENTEAFF. In DNA, the CDR3 is TGTGCCTGGAGTTACGGGGGAGAGAACACTGAAGCTTTCTTT.

This clonotype was counted between two and nine times. The chain uses TRBV6-5 and TRBJ2-1; TRBD1 matches 9 bases. This CDR3 contains 16 residues. V shed 0 bases, J shed 7 bases, and the junction held 7 bases outside the gene matches. Germline lookup yields CDR1 MNHEY and CDR2 SVGAGI. DNA of the CDR3: TGTGCCAGCAGTTACTCACCGGGACAGGGAAGGAATGAGCAGTTCTTC. Translation: CASSYSPGQGRNEQFF.

V gene TRBV6-4 combines with J gene TRBJ2-2; TRBD1 agrees at 8 bases. The germline V gene has CDR1 MRHNA and CDR2 SNTAGT. This CDR3 region has 14 residues. Trimming took 2 bases from V and 4 from J; bases not matched to a gene: 0. CDR3 in DNA: TGTGCCAGCAGTGACGGACAGGGCACCGGGGAGCTGTTTTTT. This translates into CASSDGQGTGELFF.